The 11 T cell receptor beta chains listed next were all sequenced from one sample in a study of blood T cell repertoires in COVID-19. Data came from immunoSEQ multiplex PCR; TCRdb stores just in-frame clones and leaves some out. The sample records some 180,000 clones, roughly three quarters being singletons. Sequencing was carried out using peripheral blood. Every receptor here comes from a woman in her forties with COVID-19, enrolled during active disease.

The chain has TRBV2 and TRBJ2-3; 9 nucleotides agree with TRBD2. The V gene's germline CDR1 is SNHLY and CDR2 FYNNEI. The CDR3 covers 16 residues. Unmatched junction bases numbered 9, after V lost 8 bases and J lost 0 bases. The CDR3 coding sequence is TGTGCCAGCGACGGGACTAGCTTCTATAGCACAGATACGCAGTATTTT. Its protein product is CASDGTSFYSTDTQYF.

This sequence joins TRBV6-6 and TRBJ2-3; no definite D call. Germline assignment: CDR1 MNHNY and CDR2 SVGAGI (reference sequence). This CDR3 comprises 13 residues. The V and J ends lost 9 bases and 6 bases respectively, with 16 bases between them. The CDR3 loop is CASGSRSRDTQYF. The CDR3 nucleotides are TGTGCCAGTGGGTCCAGATCGAGGGATACGCAGTATTTT.

This clone was seen a few times. The chain uses TRBV3-1 (or the pseudogene TRBV3-2) and TRBJ1-4; 12 nucleotides align to TRBD1. V lost 3 bases and J lost 8; bases outside the gene matches: 7. This CDR3 is 16 amino acids long. CDR1 LGHDT and CDR2 YNNKEL come from the germline V gene (reference sequence). The CDR3 is CASSHPRDRGLEKLFF. In nucleotides, the CDR3 is TGTGCCAGCAGCCACCCCCGGGACAGGGGGCTCGAAAAACTGTTTTTT.

The chain uses TRBV12-5 and TRBJ1-1; 7 nucleotides agree with TRBD1. V shed 4 bases, J shed 1 base, and the junction held 6 bases outside the gene matches. Per the germline V gene, CDR1 is LGHNT and CDR2 is FRNRAP. The CDR3 runs 15 residues. In nucleotides, the CDR3 is TGTGCTAGTGGTTCCCCCGACAGGGAGAACACTGAAGCTTTCTTT. Protein sequence: CASGSPDRENTEAFF.

The genes are TRBV3-1 (or the pseudogene TRBV3-2) and TRBJ2-1, with 7 bases fitting TRBD2. The V gene end was trimmed by 3 bases and the J gene end by 7 bases; junction bases not matched to a gene: 6. Per the germline V gene, CDR1 is LGHDT and CDR2 is YNNKEL (reference sequence). The CDR3 is made up of 14 amino acids. As DNA, the CDR3 is TGTGCCAGCAGCCAGGCATTTAGCGGGAATGAGCAGTTCTTC. Residues: CASSQAFSGNEQFF.

The J gene is TRBJ1-6, the V gene TRBV4-3; perhaps TRBD1 as D (6 bases). V lost 4 bases and J lost 0, with 16 bases in between. The CDR3 has 18 residues. Germline values: CDR1 LGHNA, CDR2 YSLEER. In DNA, the CDR3 is TGCGCCAGCAGCCCCGAAGGGGGTAAATTCTCCTATAATTCACCCCTCCACTTT. Encoded protein: CASSPEGGKFSYNSPLHF.

The chain couples TRBV19 to TRBJ1-5; 9 positions agree with TRBD1. V shed 6 bases, J shed 7 bases, and the junction held 4 bases outside the gene matches. Germline values: CDR1 LNHDA, CDR2 SQIVND (reference sequence). CDR3 length equals 13 residues. This CDR3 reads CASRRGTGQPQHF. In DNA, the CDR3 is TGTGCCAGTAGGAGAGGGACAGGGCAGCCCCAGCATTTT.

The V and J genes are TRBV7-9 and TRBJ1-2; tentatively, D is TRBD1 (5 bases). Germline CDR1 reads SEHNR; CDR2 reads FQNEAQ (reference sequence). The CDR3 runs to 16 residues. Trimming removed 3 bases at V and 2 bases at J, with 16 bases between. The CDR3 is CASSFQVGQGNYGYTF. The CDR3, as DNA: TGTGCCAGCAGCTTCCAGGTCGGGCAGGGAAACTATGGCTACACCTTC.

This chain connects TRBV3-1 (or the pseudogene TRBV3-2) to TRBJ1-1, with 7 bases fitting TRBD1. CDR1 and CDR2 from the germline V gene are LGHDT and YNNKEL (reference sequence). The CDR3 has 15 residues. J lost 4 bases, V lost 1 base, and 6 bases had no gene match. The CDR3 region has the DNA TGTGCCAGCAGCCAAGCGGGAGGGGGCATCACTGAAGCTTTCTTT. Amino acids: CASSQAGGGITEAFF.

This clone was recorded only once. This chain uses TRBV3-1 (or the pseudogene TRBV3-2) with TRBJ2-3, with no clear D. Germline loops: CDR1 LGHDT, CDR2 YNNKEL (reference sequence). This CDR3 comprises 14 residues. V was clipped by 5 bases and J by 4 bases, with 13 bases between them. CDR3 sequence (DNA): TGTGCCAGCAGCTACTGGCGGTCCCCAGATACGCAGTATTTT. Protein product: CASSYWRSPDTQYF.

The rearrangement links TRBV5-4 to TRBJ2-7, with 10 bases that match TRBD1. The CDR3 contains 13 residues. CDR1 is SGHNT and CDR2 is YYREEE in the germline V gene (reference sequence). V gave up 4 bases and J gave up 4 bases; unmatched junction bases: 2. This chain's CDR3 is CASSKGQGYEQYF. DNA of the CDR3: TGTGCCAGCAGCAAGGGACAGGGGTACGAGCAGTACTTC.